The 6 T cell receptor beta chains given below trace back to one sample, sequenced in a study of radiotherapy plus CTLA-4 blockade in lung cancer. The method was immunoSEQ multiplex PCR; TCRdb's version includes in-frame clones alone and lacks a portion of them. In the table there are some 110,000 clones, roughly 80% of which are singletons. The source material was peripheral blood, sampled from a patient treated with radiotherapy plus ipilimumab. These receptors all stem from a human donor with non-small cell lung cancer who had a partial response to radiotherapy plus ipilimumab.

This chain connects TRBV6-6 to TRBJ1-1, with unresolved D. CDR1 and CDR2 (germline): MNHNY, SVGAGI (reference sequence). This CDR3 is 13 amino acids long. V was shortened by 2 bases and J by 3 bases, with 7 bases between the two germline ends. The CDR3 DNA reads as TGTGCCAGCAGTTACCGACGGGACACTGAAGCTTTCTTT. This gives the protein CASSYRRDTEAFF.

This clone was detected only a few times. Other DNA sequences from this sample encode an identical CDR3 as well. The chain recombines TRBV7-9 with TRBJ1-3; D is undetermined. Trimming took 2 bases from V and 1 from J, leaving 6 bases between them. Germline values: CDR1 SEHNR, CDR2 FQNEAQ (reference sequence). The CDR3 sequence is 14 residues long. CDR3 in amino acids: CASSLLSSGNTIYF. CDR3 bases: TGTGCCAGCAGCTTACTTAGTTCTGGAAACACCATATATTTT.

This rearrangement joins TRBV28 to TRBJ1-3, with D tentatively TRBD1 (6 bases). The CDR3 has 13 amino acids. V was trimmed by 7 bases and J by 2 bases, leaving 9 bases between them. Looked up from germline, CDR1 is MDHEN and CDR2 is SYDVKM. The CDR3 sequence is CASTTGTGNTIYF. DNA for the CDR3: TGTGCCAGCACTACAGGGACTGGAAACACCATATATTTT.

The rearrangement uses TRBV28 and TRBJ1-2, with D perhaps TRBD1 (5 bases). Germline V gene lookup returns CDR1 MDHEN and CDR2 SYDVKM. This CDR3 region has 15 residues. V was trimmed by 4 bases and J by 3 bases, leaving 15 bases between them. CDR3 in amino acids: CASSSPGLPHYGYTF. In DNA form, the CDR3 reads TGTGCCAGCAGTTCTCCGGGACTTCCACACTATGGCTACACCTTC.

This clone was seen a handful of times. Without the conserved terminal phenylalanine or tryptophan, this CDR3 likely stems from a read error. The DNA is omitted, as the CDR3 cannot be located on it reliably, and the CDR3 follows TCRdb's listing. CDR3 protein: CASSYRST. The chain links TRBV6-5 to TRBJ1-3. The CDR3 has 8 residues if both end residues are counted. The germline V gene has CDR1 MNHEY and CDR2 SVGAGI.

The J gene is TRBJ1-5, the V gene TRBV19, with TRBD1 matching over 9 bases. Per germline, CDR1 LNHDA and CDR2 SQIVND (reference sequence). Trimming cost V 3 bases and J 2 bases; bases outside gene matches: 5. This CDR3 region has 16 residues. The CDR3 DNA reads TGTGCCAGTAGTATTGGGACAGGGTTTGGCAATCAGCCCCAGCATTTT. It encodes CASSIGTGFGNQPQHF.